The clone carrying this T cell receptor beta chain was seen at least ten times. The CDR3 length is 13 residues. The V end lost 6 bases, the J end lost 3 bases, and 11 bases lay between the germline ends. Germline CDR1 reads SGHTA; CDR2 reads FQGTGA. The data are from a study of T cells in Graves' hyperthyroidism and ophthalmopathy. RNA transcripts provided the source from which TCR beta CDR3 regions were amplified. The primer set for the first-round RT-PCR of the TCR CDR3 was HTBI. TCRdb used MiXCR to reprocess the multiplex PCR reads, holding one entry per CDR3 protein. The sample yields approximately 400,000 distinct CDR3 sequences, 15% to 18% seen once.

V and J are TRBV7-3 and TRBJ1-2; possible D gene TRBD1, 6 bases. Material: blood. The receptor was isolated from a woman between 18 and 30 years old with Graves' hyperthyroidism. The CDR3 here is CASSLGADYGYTF. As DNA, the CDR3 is TGTGCCAGCAGTTTGGGGGCGGACTATGGCTACACCTTC.